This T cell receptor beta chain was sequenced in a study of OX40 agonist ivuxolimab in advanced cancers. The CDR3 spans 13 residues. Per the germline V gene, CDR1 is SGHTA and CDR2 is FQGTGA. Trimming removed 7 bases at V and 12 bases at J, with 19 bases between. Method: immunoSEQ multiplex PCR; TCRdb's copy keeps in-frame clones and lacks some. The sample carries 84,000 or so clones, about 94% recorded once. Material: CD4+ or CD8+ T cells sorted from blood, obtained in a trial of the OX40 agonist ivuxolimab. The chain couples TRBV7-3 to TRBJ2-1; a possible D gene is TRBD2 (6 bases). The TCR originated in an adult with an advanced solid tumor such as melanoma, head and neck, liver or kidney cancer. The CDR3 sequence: CASTLGAGTAQFF. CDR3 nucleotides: TGTGCCAGCACCCTAGGGGCGGGGACTGCGCAGTTCTTC.